A single sample gave rise to the 27 T cell receptor beta chains below, sequenced in a study of shared T cell receptors in the human thymus. The repertoire was sequenced with immunoSEQ multiplex PCR; TCRdb's copy has only in-frame clones and lacks some. Among some 760,000 clones listed, approximately 85% were seen once. These same data were also listed under a study on human thymus T cells.

The sequencing sample was made of thymocytes. The receptors come from a girl less than two years old with a congenital heart defect.

The V and J genes are TRBV6-5 and TRBJ2-7, with TRBD1 as a possible D gene (6 bases). The CDR3 spans 14 residues. Trimming removed 7 bases at V and 4 bases at J, with 17 bases between. The germline gives CDR1 MNHEY, CDR2 SVGAGI. The CDR3 reads CASKVQGSSYEQYF. CDR3 sequence (DNA): TGTGCCAGCAAAGTACAGGGCTCATCTTACGAGCAGTACTTC.

The count of this clone is one. The V gene is TRBV7-9, the J gene TRBJ1-1; 9 bases line up with TRBD1. With V trimmed by 1 base and J by 0 bases, 9 bases remained unmatched. Germline CDR1 SEHNR, CDR2 FQNEAQ (reference sequence). The CDR3 has 18 residues. The DNA for the CDR3 is TGTGCCAGCAGCTTAGTCCGGGACAGGGAGACCTTGAACACTGAAGCTTTCTTT. Its protein product is CASSLVRDRETLNTEAFF.

This chain connects TRBV5-6 to TRBJ2-7; D not certain. This CDR3 has 12 amino acids. Trimming pared 4 bases from V and 2 bases from J, leaving 7 bases between. CDR1 and CDR2 (germline): SGHDT, YYEEEE. The CDR3 protein is CASSHSTYEQYF. DNA of the CDR3: TGTGCCAGCAGCCACTCAACCTACGAGCAGTACTTC.

The CDR3 region is CASSPGLPYEQYF. CDR3 sequence (DNA): TGCGCCAGCAGCCCGGGACTCCCCTACGAGCAGTACTTC. The J gene is TRBJ2-7, the V gene TRBV5-1, with D possibly matching TRBD2 (6 bases). Trimming left V 4 bases short and J 2 bases short, with 10 bases between. The CDR3 contains 13 residues. The V gene's germline CDR1 is SGHRS and CDR2 YFSETQ.

This clone was recorded a few times. The genes are TRBV6-1 and TRBJ1-2, with 8 bases fitting TRBD1. V lost 6 bases and J lost 2; bases outside the gene matches: 8. There are 15 residues in the CDR3. The germline gives CDR1 MNHNS, CDR2 SASEGT. In DNA, the CDR3 is TGTGCCAGCAGGAAAGATCAGGGGGCGAACTATGGCTACACCTTC. Translating it yields CASRKDQGANYGYTF.

The count of this clone is one. The genes are TRBV27 and TRBJ1-5; D is uncertain. CDR3 length: 14 residues. V lost 2 bases to trimming and J lost 5 bases, with 10 bases between them. Germline lookup yields CDR1 MNHEY and CDR2 SMNVEV (reference sequence). This chain's CDR3 is CASSLMDGHQPQHF. In DNA form, the CDR3 reads TGTGCCAGCAGTTTAATGGATGGGCATCAGCCCCAGCATTTT.

This clone has a single count. The chain couples TRBV2 to TRBJ2-3; the D gene is possibly TRBD2 (5 bases). This CDR3 spans 13 amino acids. The V and J ends lost 6 bases and 4 bases respectively, with 11 bases between them. Per the germline V gene, CDR1 is SNHLY and CDR2 is FYNNEI. This chain's CDR3 is CASSLAWADTQYF. Here the CDR3 DNA reads TGTGCCAGCAGCCTAGCTTGGGCAGATACGCAGTATTTT. The full variable domain, rest sourced from reference TRBV2 and TRBJ2-3, is EPEVTQTPSHQVTQMGQEVILRCVPISNHLYFYWYRQILGQKVEFLVSFYNNEISEKSEIFDDQFSVERPDGSNFTLKIRSTKLEDSAMYFCASSLAWADTQYFGPGTRLTVL.

The chain carries TRBV28 and TRBJ2-7; TRBD2 agrees at 7 bases. The CDR3 runs 15 residues. CDR1 and CDR2 from the germline V gene are MDHEN and SYDVKM. With V trimmed by 6 bases and J by 0 bases, 8 bases remained unmatched. The CDR3 region has the DNA TGTGCCAGCAGCCCACGACTAGCCGCCTCCTACGAGCAGTACTTC. This translates into CASSPRLAASYEQYF.

The chain carries TRBV4-1 and TRBJ1-1; TRBD1 matches at 7 bases. Trimming removed 0 bases from V and 5 bases from J; junction bases left unmatched: 6. The CDR3 covers 15 residues. Germline V gene lookup returns CDR1 MGHRA and CDR2 YSYEKL. Here the CDR3 DNA reads TGCGCCAGCAGCCAAGATGACAGGGAAGGGACTGAAGCTTTCTTT. Translated: CASSQDDREGTEAFF.

The chain combines TRBV2 with TRBJ2-2; 8 nucleotides align to TRBD1. Germline V CDR1 and CDR2: SNHLY, FYNNEI. The length of the CDR3 is 15 residues. The ends lost 2 bases at V and 7 bases at J; junction bases unmatched: 6. This CDR3 reads CASSEQDRVVGELFF. The CDR3 DNA reads TGTGCCAGCAGTGAACAGGACAGGGTGGTCGGGGAGCTGTTTTTT.

This chain connects TRBV11-2 to TRBJ2-1, with D maybe TRBD1 (6 bases). Germline CDR1 and CDR2: SGHAT and FQNNGV. V shed 4 bases and J shed 12 bases, with 22 bases lying between them. The CDR3 has 15 residues. The CDR3 DNA is TGTGCCAGCAGCTCCCCGAGAGTGGGGGCTAGAGTGCAGTTCTTC. As protein: CASSSPRVGARVQFF.

This clone was seen a few times. CDR3 in DNA: TGTGCCAGCAGTTACAGGGGGTTTAATTCACCCCTCCACTTT. Its protein product is CASSYRGFNSPLHF. This chain connects TRBV6-6 to TRBJ1-6; D perhaps matches TRBD1 (6 bases). Germline CDR1 MNHNY, CDR2 SVGAGI (reference sequence). CDR3 length: 14 residues. Trimming shortened V by 2 bases and J by 6 bases, and 8 bases separated the two germline ends.

The chain employs TRBV2 and TRBJ1-4; possible D gene TRBD1, 5 bases. V lost 7 bases and J 5 bases, leaving 11 bases between the germline ends. Germline lookup yields CDR1 SNHLY and CDR2 FYNNEI. The CDR3 is 13 amino acids. CDR3 in DNA: TGTGCCAGCACAGGGCAGAAAAATGAAAAACTGTTTTTT. Translated: CASTGQKNEKLFF.

This rearrangement joins TRBV7-2 to TRBJ2-1, with 9 bases identical to TRBD2. Trimming at V came to 2 bases and at J to 4 bases, leaving 9 bases not matched to a gene. Germline V CDR1 and CDR2: SGHTA, FQGNSA. CDR3 length: 17 residues. The CDR3 region has the DNA TGTGCCAGCAGCTTACGTCTAGCGGGGAGAGAGTACAATGAGCAGTTCTTC. This codes for CASSLRLAGREYNEQFF.

The CDR3 region has the DNA TGTGCCAGCAGCCCGGGGGGGAGAGGTACAGATACGCAGTATTTT. It is translated as CASSPGGRGTDTQYF. V and J are TRBV11-3 and TRBJ2-3; 8 bases match TRBD2. CDR1 and CDR2 from the germline V gene are SGHNT and YENEEA. Trimming removed 5 bases from V and 3 bases from J; junction bases left unmatched: 7. The CDR3 has 15 amino acids.

The chain joins TRBV6-1 to TRBJ2-7; possible D gene TRBD1, 5 bases. V lost 6 bases, J lost 4 bases, and 10 bases lay in between. CDR3 length: 12 residues. Germline-derived CDR1 and CDR2 are MNHNS and SASEGT. CDR3 sequence (DNA): TGTGCCAGCAGCTACAGGAATTACGAGCAGTACTTC. This sequence encodes CASSYRNYEQYF.

Here the CDR3 DNA reads TGCGCCAGCAGCCAAGCCCGGCCGGGACAGGGGAACACTGAAGCTTTCTTT. This encodes CASSQARPGQGNTEAFF. V usage is TRBV4-3 and J usage is TRBJ1-1; 9 bases align to TRBD1. This CDR3 is 17 amino acids long. V lost 1 base to trimming and J lost 1 base; unmatched junction nucleotides: 7. In germline, CDR1 is LGHNA, CDR2 YSLEER.

CDR3 nucleotides: TGTGCCAGCAGCTACTCAGGGCGGCAGCCCCAGCATTTT. It translates to CASSYSGRQPQHF. The chain recombines TRBV7-8 with TRBJ1-5, with D perhaps matching TRBD1 (5 bases). Germline V lookup: CDR1 SGHVS, CDR2 FQNEAQ. This CDR3 region has 13 residues. V lost 4 bases to trimming and J lost 7 bases, with 11 bases between them.

The chain uses TRBV4-1 and TRBJ2-7, with TRBD1 matching over 10 bases. The CDR3 runs 14 residues. Per germline, CDR1 MGHRA and CDR2 YSYEKL. The V gene end was trimmed by 3 bases and the J gene end by 4 bases; junction bases not matched to a gene: 3. The CDR3 reads CASSQTGGWYEQYF. The CDR3 DNA reads as TGCGCCAGCAGCCAGACAGGGGGCTGGTACGAGCAGTACTTC.

V usage is TRBV15 and J usage is TRBJ1-1, with D possibly being TRBD1 (6 bases). Trimming removed 5 bases at V and 2 bases at J, with 12 bases between. The CDR3 length is 14 residues. Germline V lookup: CDR1 LNHNV, CDR2 YYDKDF (reference sequence). This CDR3 is CATSPRGGNTEAFF. In DNA, the CDR3 is TGTGCCACCAGCCCCAGAGGGGGTAACACTGAAGCTTTCTTT.

The chain uses TRBV6-5 and TRBJ1-1; 8 bases are a match to TRBD1. CDR1 MNHEY and CDR2 SVGAGI come from the germline V gene. V was pared by 7 bases and J by 6 bases, with 7 bases of the junction left unmatched. The CDR3 length is 13 residues. The CDR3 loop reads CASTPDRASEAFF. The DNA for the CDR3 is TGTGCCAGCACCCCGGACAGGGCGTCTGAAGCTTTCTTT.

The chain carries TRBV12-5 and TRBJ1-2; 7 nucleotides match TRBD1. Trimming took 2 bases from V and 4 from J; bases not matched to a gene: 13. Germline loops: CDR1 LGHNT, CDR2 FRNRAP. The CDR3 totals 17 residues. The CDR3 reads CASGLPVTGRMSYGYTF. The CDR3 DNA is TGTGCTAGTGGTTTGCCCGTGACAGGGCGGATGTCCTATGGCTACACCTTC.

The chain couples TRBV10-2 to TRBJ1-1; 9 bases align to TRBD1. The length of the CDR3 is 14 residues. The junction had 6 bases not matched to a gene; V was cut back by 4 bases and J by 6 bases. Germline assignment: CDR1 WSHSY and CDR2 SAAADI. CDR3 bases: TGCGCCAGCAGTGTGGGACAGGGCTCGTCTGAAGCTTTCTTT. This translates into CASSVGQGSSEAFF.

The chain combines TRBV5-1 with TRBJ2-7; TRBD2 matches at 9 bases. The CDR3 is 15 residues long. Losses at the gene ends were 0 bases for V and 3 bases for J; bases not matched to a gene: 4. Germline V CDR1 and CDR2: SGHRS, YFSETQ. The CDR3 loop is CASSLVLAGNYEQYF. Here the CDR3 DNA reads TGCGCCAGCAGCTTGGTCCTAGCGGGGAACTACGAGCAGTACTTC.

This sequence joins TRBV5-1 and TRBJ1-1; possible D gene TRBD1, 5 bases. The CDR3 runs 19 residues. Germline V lookup: CDR1 SGHRS, CDR2 YFSETQ. V lost 1 base to trimming and J lost 0 bases, with 22 bases between them. CDR3 in amino acids: CASSLSPRQSIPMNTEAFF. The DNA for the CDR3 is TGCGCCAGCAGCTTGTCACCGCGACAGTCTATACCCATGAACACTGAAGCTTTCTTT.

There are a few counts of this clone. The rearrangement joins TRBV10-3 to TRBJ2-2; D is unresolved. V lost 0 bases and J lost 2, with 7 bases in between. This CDR3 is 15 amino acids long. Looked up from germline, CDR1 is ENHRY and CDR2 is SYGVKD. CDR3 in amino acids: CAISESQLNTGELFF. CDR3 DNA: TGTGCCATCAGTGAGTCACAGCTTAACACCGGGGAGCTGTTTTTT.

The V call is TRBV11-2, the J call TRBJ2-2; 8 positions match TRBD2. The V gene's germline CDR1 is SGHAT and CDR2 FQNNGV. V was clipped by 2 bases and J by 3 bases; unmatched bases: 8. This CDR3 spans 17 amino acids. Here the CDR3 DNA reads TGTGCCAGCAGCTTAAGAAGGCGGGGGGATTACACCGGGGAGCTGTTTTTT. It codes for CASSLRRRGDYTGELFF.